This T cell receptor (beta chain) was captured by sequencing in a study of CD8 T cells in ankylosing spondylitis. TCRdb itself ran the 5' RACE reads through MiXCR, one entry per CDR3 protein. The sample carries about 110,000 distinct CDR3 sequences, approximately 25% recorded once. Trimming pared 3 bases from V and 10 bases from J, leaving 16 bases between. The CDR3 contains 14 residues. The germline gives CDR1 DFQATT, CDR2 SNEGSKA (reference sequence). The receptor's source is a male donor with ankylosing spondylitis. The sample consisted of synovial fluid, either unsorted or a sorted T cell fraction (not recorded which). V is TRBV20-1 and J is TRBJ1-6; tentative D call: TRBD1 (5 bases). CDR3 DNA sequence: TGCAGTGCTAGTCCCCTCCGGAGGGGATCACCCCTCCACTTT. This codes for CSASPLRRGSPLHF.